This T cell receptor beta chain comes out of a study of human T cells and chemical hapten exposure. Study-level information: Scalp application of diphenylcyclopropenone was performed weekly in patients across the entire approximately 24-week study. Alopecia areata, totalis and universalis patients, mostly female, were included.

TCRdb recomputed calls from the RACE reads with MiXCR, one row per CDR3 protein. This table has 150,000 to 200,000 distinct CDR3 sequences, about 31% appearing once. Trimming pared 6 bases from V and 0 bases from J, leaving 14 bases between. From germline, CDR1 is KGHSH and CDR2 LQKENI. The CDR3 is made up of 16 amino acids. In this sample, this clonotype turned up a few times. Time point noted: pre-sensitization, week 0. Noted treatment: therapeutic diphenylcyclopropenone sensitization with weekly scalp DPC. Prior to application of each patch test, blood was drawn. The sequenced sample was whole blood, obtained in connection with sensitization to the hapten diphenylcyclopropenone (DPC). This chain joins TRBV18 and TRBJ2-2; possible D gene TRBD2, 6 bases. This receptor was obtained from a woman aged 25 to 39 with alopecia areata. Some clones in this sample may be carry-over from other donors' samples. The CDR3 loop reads CASSPFSGPNTGELFF. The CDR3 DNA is TGTGCCAGCTCGCCCTTTAGCGGCCCGAACACCGGGGAGCTGTTTTTT.